The subject of this entry is one T cell receptor (beta chain). Its cognate antigen has yet to be identified. The sample holds no much larger clone one base away, and base qualities are not on file. The germline V gene (reference sequence) gives CDR1 as GTSNPN and CDR2 as SVGIG. Trimmed from V: 2 bases; trimmed from J: 8 bases; junction bases lacking a gene match: 5. Counted from cysteine to phenylalanine, this CDR3 has 12 amino acids. The DNA shown is the 36-base CDR3, in frame from base 1. Patients with a history of autoimmune disease or receiving systemic immunosuppression were excluded from the trial. Peripheral blood for TCR sequencing was collected from all dose cohorts at baseline, on cycle 4 day 1, and on cycle 7 day 1. Samples were obtained from an open-label, multicenter, first-in-human phase I dose-escalation trial of ivuxolimab. Adults with locally advanced or metastatic head and neck squamous cell, hepatocellular, melanoma or renal cell carcinoma were enrolled in the trial. Before TCR sequencing, CD4+ T cells and CD8+ T cells were sorted from peripheral blood as separate populations.

The source of the sample is a study of OX40 agonist ivuxolimab in advanced cancers. Regarding the research as a whole: Ivuxolimab, which targeted the costimulatory receptor OX40 (CD134), was an agonistic, fully human IgG2 monoclonal antibody. Intravenous ivuxolimab was administered to patients every 2 weeks at six dose levels: 0.01, 0.1, 0.3, 1.5, 3 and 10 mg/kg. Among the 52 dose-escalation patients, 19 had hepatocellular carcinoma, 15 or so melanoma, 9 renal cell carcinoma and 9 head and neck cancer. A male proportion of nearly 85% and a mean age of about 60 years, ranging from 23 to 79, were recorded for the dose-escalation cohort. Patients were allowed to have had prior anti-PD-1, anti-PD-L1 or anti-CTLA-4 therapy, and 40% of the dose-escalation patients had been treated with checkpoint inhibitors. Three dose-escalation patients achieved partial responses, one with hepatocellular carcinoma and two with cutaneous melanoma. Peripheral TCRbeta sequencing was intended to test whether TCR sequence diversity was altered and clonal T-cell expansion was caused by ivuxolimab. The paper reports the monotherapy dose-escalation portion (N = 52 patients) of the phase I ivuxolimab trial. Results the study describes overall, beyond this receptor: Antigen specificity was not determined for the clonally expanded peripheral T cells. After ivuxolimab, expanded clones were on average more numerous among CD8+ T cells than among CD4+ T cells. Low levels of normalized T-cell clonal expansion were also seen in some patients who did not respond. At doses of 0.1 to 3.0 mg/kg, clonal expansion of both CD4+ and CD8+ T cells in blood was seen between baseline and week 6. In partial responders in the 0.1-3.0 mg/kg groups, normalized peripheral clonal expansion was found to be among the lowest, especially among CD8+ T cells.

For sequencing of the TCRbeta CDR3 region, genomic DNA was extracted from the sorted cells. TCRbeta CDR3 regions were sequenced using the immunoSEQ Assay. TCRdb provides this immuneACCESS table in a form limited to in-frame rearrangements. Some clones are lacking; in checked studies, under half of them reflect an unresolved V gene, and why the rest are absent is not known. Recorded for this sample are under 45,000 clones; around 80% of them occurred a single time. Approximately 9.9% of the sample belongs to the ten largest clones. The sequence joins TRBV30 to TRBJ1-2; TRBD1 aligns with 7 central bases. The sample was CD4+ or CD8+ T cells sorted from blood, taken in a trial of the OX40 agonist ivuxolimab. The sequence came from an adult with an advanced solid tumor such as melanoma, head and neck, liver or kidney cancer. The CDR3 reads CAWSRQGDGYTF. In nucleotide form, the sequence is TGTGCCTGGAGTCGACAGGGTGACGGCTACACCTTC.